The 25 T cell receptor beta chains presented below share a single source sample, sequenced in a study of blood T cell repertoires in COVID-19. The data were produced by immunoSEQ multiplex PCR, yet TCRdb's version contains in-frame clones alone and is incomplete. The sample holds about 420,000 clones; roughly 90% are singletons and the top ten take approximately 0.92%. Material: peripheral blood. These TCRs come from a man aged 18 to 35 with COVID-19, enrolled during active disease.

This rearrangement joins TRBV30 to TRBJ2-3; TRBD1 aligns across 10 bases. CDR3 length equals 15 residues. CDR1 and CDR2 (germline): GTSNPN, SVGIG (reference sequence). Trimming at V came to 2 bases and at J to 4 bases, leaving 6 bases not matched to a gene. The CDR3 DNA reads TGTGCCTGGAGTCAGGACAGGGGGGTAGCAGATACGCAGTATTTT. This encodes CAWSQDRGVADTQYF.

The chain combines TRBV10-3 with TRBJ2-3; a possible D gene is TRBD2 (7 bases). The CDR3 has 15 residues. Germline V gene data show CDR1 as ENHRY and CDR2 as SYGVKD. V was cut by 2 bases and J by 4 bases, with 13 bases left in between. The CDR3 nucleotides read TGTGCCATCAGTGAGGAGGGGGGGGCGCCAGATACGCAGTATTTT. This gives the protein CAISEEGGAPDTQYF.

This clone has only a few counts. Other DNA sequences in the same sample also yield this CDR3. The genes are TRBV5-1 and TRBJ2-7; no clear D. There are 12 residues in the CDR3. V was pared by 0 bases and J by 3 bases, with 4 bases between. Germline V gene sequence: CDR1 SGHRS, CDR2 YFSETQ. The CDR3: CASSLDGYEQYF. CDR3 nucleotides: TGCGCCAGCAGCTTGGACGGCTACGAGCAGTACTTC. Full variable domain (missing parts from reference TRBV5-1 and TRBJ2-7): KAGVTQTPRYLIKTRGQQVTLSCSPISGHRSVSWYQQTPGQGLQFLFEYFSETQRNKGNFPGRFSGRQFSNSRSEMNVSTLELGDSALYLCASSLDGYEQYFGPGTRLTVT.

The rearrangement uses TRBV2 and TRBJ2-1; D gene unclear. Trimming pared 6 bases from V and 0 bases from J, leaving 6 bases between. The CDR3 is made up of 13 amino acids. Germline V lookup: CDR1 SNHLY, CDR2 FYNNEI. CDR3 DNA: TGTGCCAGCAGAGATAGCTCCTACAATGAGCAGTTCTTC. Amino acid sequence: CASRDSSYNEQFF.

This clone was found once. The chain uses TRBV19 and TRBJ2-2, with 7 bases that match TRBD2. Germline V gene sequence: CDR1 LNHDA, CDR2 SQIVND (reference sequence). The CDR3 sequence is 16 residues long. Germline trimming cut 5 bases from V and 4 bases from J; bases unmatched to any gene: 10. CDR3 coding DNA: TGTGCCAGTAGTGGAGGACTAGTACGGGGCACCGGGGAGCTGTTTTTT. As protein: CASSGGLVRGTGELFF. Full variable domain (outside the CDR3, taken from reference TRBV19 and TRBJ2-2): DGGITQSPKYLFRKEGQNVTLSCEQNLNHDAMYWYRQDPGQGLRLIYYSQIVNDFQKGDIAEGYSVSREKKESFPLTVTSAQKNPTAFYLCASSGGLVRGTGELFFGEGSRLTVL.

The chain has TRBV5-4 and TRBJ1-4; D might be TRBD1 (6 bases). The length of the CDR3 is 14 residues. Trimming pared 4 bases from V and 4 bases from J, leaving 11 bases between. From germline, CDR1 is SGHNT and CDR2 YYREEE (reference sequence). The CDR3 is CASSLTGSNEKLFF. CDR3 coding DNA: TGTGCCAGCAGCCTTACAGGGAGTAATGAAAAACTGTTTTTT. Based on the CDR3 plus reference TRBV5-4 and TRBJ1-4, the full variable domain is ETGVTQSPTHLIKTRGQQVTLRCSSQSGHNTVSWYQQALGQGPQFIFQYYREEENGRGNFPPRFSGLQFPNYSSELNVNALELDDSALYLCASSLTGSNEKLFFGSGTQLSVL.

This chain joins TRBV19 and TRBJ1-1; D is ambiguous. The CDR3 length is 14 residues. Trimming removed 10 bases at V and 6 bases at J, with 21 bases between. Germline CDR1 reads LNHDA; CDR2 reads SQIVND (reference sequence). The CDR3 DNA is TGTGCCACCATTAGCGGATCCTGGAGGGCTGAAGCTTTCTTT. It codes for CATISGSWRAEAFF.

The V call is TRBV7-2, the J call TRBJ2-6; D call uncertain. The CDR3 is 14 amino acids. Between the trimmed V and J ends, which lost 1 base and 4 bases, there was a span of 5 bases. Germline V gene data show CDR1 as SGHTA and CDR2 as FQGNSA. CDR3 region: CASSLGAGANVLTF. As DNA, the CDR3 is TGTGCCAGCAGCTTAGGGGCCGGGGCCAACGTCCTGACTTTC. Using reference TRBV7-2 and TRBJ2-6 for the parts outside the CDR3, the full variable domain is GAGVSQSPSNKVTEKGKDVELRCDPISGHTALYWYRQSLGQGLEFLIYFQGNSAPDKSGLPSDRFSAERTGGSVSTLTIQRTQQEDSAVYLCASSLGAGANVLTFGAGSRLTVL.

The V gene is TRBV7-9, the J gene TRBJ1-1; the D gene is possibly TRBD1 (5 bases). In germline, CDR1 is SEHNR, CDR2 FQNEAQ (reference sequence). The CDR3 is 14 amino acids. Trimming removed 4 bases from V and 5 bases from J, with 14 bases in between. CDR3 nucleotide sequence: TGTGCCAGCAGCTCTTTAGGAGGGGATACTGAAGCTTTCTTT. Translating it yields CASSSLGGDTEAFF.

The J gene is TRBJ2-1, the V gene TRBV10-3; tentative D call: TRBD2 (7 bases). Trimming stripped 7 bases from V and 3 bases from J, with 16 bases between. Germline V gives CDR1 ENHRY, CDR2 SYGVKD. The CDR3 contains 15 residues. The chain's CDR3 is CAIKTGTTIYNEQFF. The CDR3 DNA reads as TGTGCCATCAAAACAGGGACTACTATCTACAATGAGCAGTTCTTC.

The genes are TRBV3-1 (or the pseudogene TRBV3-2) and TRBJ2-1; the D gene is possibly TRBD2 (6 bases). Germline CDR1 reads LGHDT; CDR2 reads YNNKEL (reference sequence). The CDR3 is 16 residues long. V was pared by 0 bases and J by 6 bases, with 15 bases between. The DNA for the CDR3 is TGTGCCAGCAGCCAAGATACTAGTTCGGGAGCCAATGAGCAGTTCTTC. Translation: CASSQDTSSGANEQFF.

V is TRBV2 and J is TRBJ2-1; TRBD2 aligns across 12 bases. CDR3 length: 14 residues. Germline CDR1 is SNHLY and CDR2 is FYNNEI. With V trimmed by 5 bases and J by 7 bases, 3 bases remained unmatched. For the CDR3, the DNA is TGTGCCAGCAGTAACCTAGCGGGAGGGAATGAGCAGTTCTTC. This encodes CASSNLAGGNEQFF.

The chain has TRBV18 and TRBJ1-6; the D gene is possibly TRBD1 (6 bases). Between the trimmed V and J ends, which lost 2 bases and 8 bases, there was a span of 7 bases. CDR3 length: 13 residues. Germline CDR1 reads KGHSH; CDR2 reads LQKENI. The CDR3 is CASSPNRDSPLHF. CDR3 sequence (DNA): TGTGCCAGCTCACCAAACAGGGATTCACCCCTCCACTTT.

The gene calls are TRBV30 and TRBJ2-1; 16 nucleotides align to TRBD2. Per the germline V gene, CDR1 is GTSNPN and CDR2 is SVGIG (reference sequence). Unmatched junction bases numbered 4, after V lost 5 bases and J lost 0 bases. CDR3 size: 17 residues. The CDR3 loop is CAWSGTSGRASYNEQFF. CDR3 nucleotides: TGTGCCTGGTCCGGGACTAGCGGGAGGGCCTCCTACAATGAGCAGTTCTTC.

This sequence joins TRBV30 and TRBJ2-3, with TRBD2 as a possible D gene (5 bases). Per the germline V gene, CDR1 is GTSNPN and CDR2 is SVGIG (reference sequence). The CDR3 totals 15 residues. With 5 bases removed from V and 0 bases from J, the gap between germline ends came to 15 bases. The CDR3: CAWGLRRTSTDTQYF. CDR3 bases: TGTGCCTGGGGCCTTCGGCGGACTAGCACAGATACGCAGTATTTT. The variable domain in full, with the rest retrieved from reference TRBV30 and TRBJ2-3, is SQTIHQWPATLVQPVGSPLSLECTVEGTSNPNLYWYRQAAGRGLQLLFYSVGIGQISSEVPQNLSASRPQDRQFILSSKKLLLSDSGFYLCAWGLRRTSTDTQYFGPGTRLTVL.

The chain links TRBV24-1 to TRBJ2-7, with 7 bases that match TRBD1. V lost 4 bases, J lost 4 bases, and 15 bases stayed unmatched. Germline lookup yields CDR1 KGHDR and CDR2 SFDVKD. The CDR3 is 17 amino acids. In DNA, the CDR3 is TGTGCCACCAGTGAGTACTACCCCGACAGGGCGAGGTACGAGCAGTACTTC. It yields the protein CATSEYYPDRARYEQYF.

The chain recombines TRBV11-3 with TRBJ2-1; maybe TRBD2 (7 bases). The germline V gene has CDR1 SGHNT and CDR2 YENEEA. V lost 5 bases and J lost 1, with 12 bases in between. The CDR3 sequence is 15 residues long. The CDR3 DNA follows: TGTGCCAGCAGCCACCGGGGGGCTTCCTACAATGAGCAGTTCTTC. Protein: CASSHRGASYNEQFF.

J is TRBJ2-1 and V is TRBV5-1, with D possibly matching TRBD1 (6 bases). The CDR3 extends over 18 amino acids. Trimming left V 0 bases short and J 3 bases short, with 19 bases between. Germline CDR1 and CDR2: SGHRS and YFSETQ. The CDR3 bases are TGCGCCAGCAGCTTGGGGCCAGGGGTTGGATCAGGCTACAATGAGCAGTTCTTC. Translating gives CASSLGPGVGSGYNEQFF.

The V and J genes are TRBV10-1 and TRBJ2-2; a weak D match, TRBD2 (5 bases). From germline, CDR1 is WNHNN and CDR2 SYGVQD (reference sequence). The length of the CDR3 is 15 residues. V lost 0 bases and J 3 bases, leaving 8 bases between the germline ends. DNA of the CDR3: TGCGCCAGCAGTGAGTCGGGAGTGGACACCGGGGAGCTGTTTTTT. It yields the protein CASSESGVDTGELFF.

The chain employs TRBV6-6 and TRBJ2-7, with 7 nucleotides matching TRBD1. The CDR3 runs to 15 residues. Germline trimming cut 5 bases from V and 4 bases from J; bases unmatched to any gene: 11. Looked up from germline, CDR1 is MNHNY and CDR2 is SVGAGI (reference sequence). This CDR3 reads CASSKGQRTTYEQYF. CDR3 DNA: TGTGCCAGCAGTAAGGGACAGCGAACTACGTACGAGCAGTACTTC.

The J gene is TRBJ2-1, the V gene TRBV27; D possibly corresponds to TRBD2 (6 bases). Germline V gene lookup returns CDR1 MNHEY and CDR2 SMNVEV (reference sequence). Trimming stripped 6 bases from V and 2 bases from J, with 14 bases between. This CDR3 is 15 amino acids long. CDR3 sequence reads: CASSLRDFPYNEQFF. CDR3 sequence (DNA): TGTGCCAGCAGCCTCCGGGACTTCCCCTACAATGAGCAGTTCTTC.

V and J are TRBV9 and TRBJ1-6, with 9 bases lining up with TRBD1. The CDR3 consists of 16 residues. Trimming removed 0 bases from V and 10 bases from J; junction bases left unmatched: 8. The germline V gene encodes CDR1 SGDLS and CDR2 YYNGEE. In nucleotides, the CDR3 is TGTGCCAGCAGCGTAGCCGAGGGGACAGGGCAATCACCCCTCCACTTT. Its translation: CASSVAEGTGQSPLHF.

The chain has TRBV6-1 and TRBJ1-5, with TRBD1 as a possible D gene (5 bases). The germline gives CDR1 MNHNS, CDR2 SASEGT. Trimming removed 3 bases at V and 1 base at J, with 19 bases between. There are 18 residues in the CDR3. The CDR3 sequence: CASSDPIRGGLSNQPQHF. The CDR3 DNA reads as TGTGCCAGCAGTGACCCCATCCGGGGGGGGTTGAGCAATCAGCCCCAGCATTTT.

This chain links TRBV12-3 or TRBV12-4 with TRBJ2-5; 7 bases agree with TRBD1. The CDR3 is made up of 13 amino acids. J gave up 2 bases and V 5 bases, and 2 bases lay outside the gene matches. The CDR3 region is CASSRGQQETQYF. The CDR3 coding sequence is TGTGCCAGCAGTCGGGGACAGCAAGAGACCCAGTACTTC.

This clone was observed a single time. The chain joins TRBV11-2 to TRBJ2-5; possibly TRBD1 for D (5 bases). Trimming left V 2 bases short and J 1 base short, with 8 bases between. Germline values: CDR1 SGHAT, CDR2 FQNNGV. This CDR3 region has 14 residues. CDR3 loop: CASSLRQFQETQYF. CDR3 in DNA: TGTGCCAGCAGCTTAAGACAGTTCCAAGAGACCCAGTACTTC.